In this sample, the clone carrying this TCR beta chain turned up many times. Antigen: not known. The entry originates in a study of identical twins. Overall study results and limits: Instead of following the same donors, the conclusions were based on cross-sectional statistical analysis.

TCRdb analysed the 5' RACE reads with MiXCR anew, one entry per CDR3 protein. The sample lists hundreds of thousands of distinct CDR3 sequences, roughly 6% occurring once. This CDR3 comprises 12 residues. V lost 5 bases and J lost 5, with 9 bases in between. V and J are TRBV12-3 or TRBV12-4 and TRBJ2-5, with D hard to call. This TCR was sampled from a man younger than 35 in good health. Sequencing was carried out using naive T cells sorted from blood. CDR3 region: CASSPTRETQYF. CDR3 DNA sequence: TGTGCCAGCAGTCCAACTCGGGAGACCCAGTACTTC.